The subject of this entry is one TCR beta chain. This receptor's antigen is unknown. A read error may be the cause here, since a much bigger clone is one base away. The donors were about 40 Caucasian individuals from Russia, aged roughly 6 to 100 years, who were systemically healthy. Each donor gave ten milliliters of peripheral blood, drawn into EDTA-treated Vacutainer tubes. Ficoll-Paque density-gradient centrifugation was used to isolate PBMCs, with at least 6.5 million obtained per sample. Total RNA, at least 6 micrograms per sample, was extracted from PBMCs with Trizol reagent. The percentages of naive CD45RAhigh/CD27high T cells were determined by flow cytometry on a PBMC aliquot from every donor. Library generation was performed with 5' RACE. The reads were generated on an Illumina HiSeq 2500. A second PCR of about 7 to 12 cycles was performed with a sample-barcoded 5' primer and a J-beta primer mix. Each TCR beta cDNA molecule received a unique molecular identifier from a template-switch 5' adaptor carrying 12 random nucleotides. Each sample yielded at least 3 million CDR3-containing paired-end reads. All of the RNA was converted into first-strand cDNA using the Mint cDNA synthesis kit, with a TRBC-specific oligonucleotide serving as the primer. All cDNA was treated with uracil-DNA glycosylase and then went through a first 18-cycle PCR with the universal primers M1SS and BC2_uni_R. The paper's processing steps were these. For normalization, 1 million high-quality reads, each with a distinct molecular identifier, were randomly selected from each sample. Instead of being binned into consensus sequences, reads that shared molecular identifiers were thrown out. MiTCR, with a Q25 quality threshold and the strictest error-elimination algorithm, was used for CDR3 identification, clonotype clustering and error correction. A nonparametric unseen species model using Euler transformation provided a lower-bound estimate of total TCR beta diversity. TCRdb reworked the public reads: Q25 trimming with fastp, MiXCR clone assembly, productive beta chains retained. Every CDR3 protein is listed once, alongside the most common genes and DNA of its rows. The authors' filters were not applied to this entry. Recorded for this sample are about 590,000 distinct CDR3 sequences; about 30% of them occurred a single time. The top ten constitute about 15% of the sample.

These data come from a study of blood T cells in healthy people across ages (dated by TCRdb to the mid-2010s). For the study in its entirety: In model experiments, template switching captured about one uniquely barcoded TCR beta cDNA molecule for every two T cells. Age-related changes in TCR beta repertoire diversity were measured in the study by deep sequencing normalized with unique cDNA molecular identifiers. The study analyzed two additional independent replicas of 1 million unique cDNA reads from the same blood draw for two donors, one aged 18 to 29 and one aged 80 or older. The donors were divided into four age groups: young (average approximately 16 years), middle-aged (approximately 39), aged (around 67) and long-lived (more than 75). To avoid experimental bias, donors of different ages were randomly spread across the sequencing lanes. Overall results and qualifications from the work: Observed TCR beta diversity per million T cells fell roughly linearly with age, and a significant reduction was already apparent by age roughly 40. There was a strong correlation between observed TCR beta diversity and the percentage of naive T cells measured by flow cytometry. Estimates of total diversity from one million sequenced T cells were regarded as lower bounds and underestimates. Compared with the aged group, more naive CD4+ T cells, fewer expanded clones and increased TCR diversity were shown by the long-lived group, suggesting age selection. Because profiling used bulk unsorted PBMCs, naive and antigen-experienced compartments could not be compared conclusively. The CMV infection status of donors was not known, potentially confounding age-related changes in expanded clonotypes.

The junction shows trimming of 7 bases on V and 13 bases on J, plus 14 bases between the germline ends. Inclusive of the bounding cysteine and phenylalanine, the CDR3 is 11 residues long. The read is trimmed to its CDR3 DNA, 33 bases read in frame from base 1. CDR1 MNHEY and CDR2 SVGAGI are derived from the germline V gene. The chain links TRBV6-5 with TRBJ2-4; TRBD2 is possibly the D segment (5 matching bases). Sequenced input: blood. The source of this sequence is a woman of 80 years or more in good health. CDR3 protein: CASTHSGKQYF. The nucleotide sequence reads TGTGCCAGCACCCACAGCGGCAAGCAGTACTTC.